This T cell receptor beta chain comes out of a study of blood T cell repertoires in COVID-19. Whole-study context: Specimens from acute and convalescent COVID-19 originated in the United States, Italy and Spain.

The assay was immunoSEQ multiplex PCR, and TCRdb's table has in-frame clones only and misses some. The sample yields about 60,000 clones, 55% to 75% seen once. Seattle researchers signed up patients amid active infection and tracked them longitudinally. The receptor comes from a woman aged 70 to 79 with COVID-19, enrolled during active disease. The sequenced material came from peripheral blood.

The CDR3 nucleotides read TGTGCCAGCAGTTTAAACGGCCGGACAGGGAACTATGGCTACACCTTC. Translated, it gives CASSLNGRTGNYGYTF. V and J are TRBV27 and TRBJ1-2; TRBD1 agrees at 8 bases. Germline CDR1 reads MNHEY; CDR2 reads SMNVEV (reference sequence). The CDR3 spans 16 residues. V trimming: 2 bases; J trimming: 2 bases; junction bases outside the gene matches: 7.